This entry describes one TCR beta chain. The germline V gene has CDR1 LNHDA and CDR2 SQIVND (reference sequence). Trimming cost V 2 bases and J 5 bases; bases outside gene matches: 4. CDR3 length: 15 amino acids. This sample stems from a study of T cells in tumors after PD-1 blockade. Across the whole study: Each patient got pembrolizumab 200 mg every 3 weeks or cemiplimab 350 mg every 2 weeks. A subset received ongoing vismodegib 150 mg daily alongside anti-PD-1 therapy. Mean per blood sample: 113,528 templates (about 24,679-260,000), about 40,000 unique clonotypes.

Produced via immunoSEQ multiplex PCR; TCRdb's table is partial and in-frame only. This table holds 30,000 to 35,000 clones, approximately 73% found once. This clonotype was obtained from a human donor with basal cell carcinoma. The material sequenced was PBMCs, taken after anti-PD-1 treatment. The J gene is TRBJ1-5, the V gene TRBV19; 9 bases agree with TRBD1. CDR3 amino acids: CASSITGGADQPQHF. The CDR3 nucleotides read TGTGCCAGTAGTATAACAGGGGGCGCTGATCAGCCCCAGCATTTT.